This TCR beta chain was recorded in a study of shared clonotypes between healthy human individuals. Findings and caveats of the study: Clonotypes not shared had lower generation probabilities than those common to all four donors.

Germline V gene sequence: CDR1 MGHRA, CDR2 YSYEKL. The CDR3 covers 14 residues. V lost 2 bases to trimming and J lost 4 bases, with 12 bases between them. Everyone who donated was a Caucasian adult who lived in Nashville, Tennessee. As concerns this clone: The antigen is not known.

Data came from immunoSEQ multiplex PCR; TCRdb stores just in-frame clones and leaves some out. The table shows nearly 1,000,000 clones, with 70% to 85% occurring only once. The chain recombines TRBV4-1 with TRBJ2-7, with D perhaps TRBD2 (6 bases). The source is a man aged 18-30 years in good health. Material: memory CD4+ T cells sorted from blood. The subset is: CD45RA-negative fraction. The CDR3 region is CASSQPGRIYEQYF. DNA of the CDR3: TGCGCCAGCAGCCAACCAGGGAGGATTTACGAGCAGTACTTC.